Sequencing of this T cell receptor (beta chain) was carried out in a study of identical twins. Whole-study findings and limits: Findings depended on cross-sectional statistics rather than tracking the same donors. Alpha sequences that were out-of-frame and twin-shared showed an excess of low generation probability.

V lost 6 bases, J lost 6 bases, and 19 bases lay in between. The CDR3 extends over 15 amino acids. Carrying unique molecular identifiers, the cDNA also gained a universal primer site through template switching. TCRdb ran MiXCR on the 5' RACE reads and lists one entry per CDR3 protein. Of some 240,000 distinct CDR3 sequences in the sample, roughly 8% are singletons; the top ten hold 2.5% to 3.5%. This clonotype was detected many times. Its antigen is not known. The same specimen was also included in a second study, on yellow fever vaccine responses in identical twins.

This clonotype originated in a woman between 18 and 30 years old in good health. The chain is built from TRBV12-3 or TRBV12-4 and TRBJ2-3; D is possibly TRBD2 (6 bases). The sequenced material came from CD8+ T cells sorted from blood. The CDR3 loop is CASSHNPAGMDTQYF. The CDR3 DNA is TGTGCCAGCAGCCATAATCCGGCGGGGATGGATACGCAGTATTTT.